This T cell receptor beta chain was obtained from a study of cytomegalovirus exposure and HLA in healthy donors. Germline CDR1 WSHSY, CDR2 SAAADI. J lost 8 bases, V lost 6 bases, and 13 bases had no gene match. The CDR3 sequence is 15 residues long. Findings of the study overall: Cytomegalovirus-associated status was assigned to 150 or so TCR beta chains.

In regard to this clone: The target antigen is unknown.

The donors were part of the roughly 130-subject validation cohort, which stood apart from the approximately 670-subject first cohort. TCRdb keeps only in-frame clones here, not all; method: immunoSEQ multiplex PCR. The data show tens of thousands of clones, with nearly 98% seen just once and roughly 1.6% held by the top ten. The sample taken for sequencing was PBMCs. This rearrangement joins TRBV10-2 to TRBJ2-1, with TRBD1 matching over 7 bases. This receptor was taken from a woman aged 18 to 35 in good health and CMV-seropositive. The CDR3 nucleotides are TGCGCCAGCAGGTCTGCAGGGGGTGATTGGTATGAGCAGTTCTTC. This sequence encodes CASRSAGGDWYEQFF.